This T cell receptor beta chain originates from a study of blood T cell repertoires in COVID-19. Study-level information: The United States, Italy and Spain were the sources of the acute and convalescent COVID-19 samples. In each case, the material was cDNA or gDNA derived from T cells, B-cell-depleted T cells, or PBMCs.

Individuals drawn from around 25 US areas were roughly 18 to 89 years old. Participant-given clinical history determined each cohort assignment. Trimming took 3 bases from V and 8 from J; bases not matched to a gene: 6. Germline-derived CDR1 and CDR2 are LNHDA and SQIVND (reference sequence). This CDR3 contains 14 residues. This clone was detected only a few times. TCRdb's table, derived via immunoSEQ multiplex PCR, lists solely in-frame clones and lacks some. The data show 160,000 or so clones, over 75% seen once. The sequence came from a human donor with acute COVID-19. The donor label of this sample is uncertain. Sequenced material: PBMCs or T cells enriched from blood (not recorded which). The rearrangement joins TRBV19 to TRBJ1-4; 7 bases line up with TRBD1. In DNA, the CDR3 is TGTGCCAGTAGTATCAGGGGGAGAGGCGAAAAACTGTTTTTT. Its translation: CASSIRGRGEKLFF.